The sample holds many counts of the clone carrying this T cell receptor beta chain. Its antigen is not known. TCR beta CDR3 regions were amplified from RNA transcripts. Second-round multiplex PCR came after a first-round RT-PCR that employed HTBI primers. TCRdb re-derived calls from the multiplex PCR reads in MiXCR, one entry per CDR3 protein. The table includes about 210,000 distinct CDR3 sequences, about 32% detected once. These data belong to a study of Graves' ophthalmopathy and Graves' hyperthyroidism. Study background: Before any treatment, peripheral blood was taken at the initial diagnosis. Study results and caveats: Most clonotypes expanded in thyroid above 0.001 frequency were present in blood too.

Additional autoimmune diseases, uncontrolled infections, pregnancy or lactation disqualified patients. The diagnosis was founded upon clinical symptoms, serum thyroxine, TRAb, thyroid ultrasound and orbital computed tomography. V lost 8 bases and J 4 bases, leaving 12 bases between the germline ends. CDR3 length equals 13 residues. The V call is TRBV12-3 or TRBV12-4, the J call TRBJ1-5; D is unclear. The TCR sequence derives from a man aged 50 or older with Graves' ophthalmopathy. Sequences were obtained from peripheral blood. The CDR3 here is CASRASNNQPQHF. The CDR3 nucleotides read TGTGCCAGCCGGGCCTCGAATAATCAGCCCCAGCATTTT.